One and the same sample provided the 14 T cell receptor beta chains below, sequenced in a study of blood T cell repertoires in COVID-19. Assay: immunoSEQ multiplex PCR; the TCRdb copy retains only in-frame clones and omits some. The data hold around 40,000 clones, with 89% observed a single time. The sequenced material came from peripheral blood. These receptors came from a man over 45 with active COVID-19.

J is TRBJ2-5 and V is TRBV18; 9 bases line up with TRBD2. The CDR3 totals 16 residues. J was trimmed by 5 bases and V by 3 bases; bases with no gene match: 10. CDR1 KGHSH and CDR2 LQKENI come from the germline V gene. CDR3 DNA: TGTGCCAGCTCACCCGTGACTAGCGGAGGTTGGGAGACCCAGTACTTC. It encodes CASSPVTSGGWETQYF.

The V call is TRBV5-1, the J call TRBJ1-1; D gene ambiguous. The V gene's germline CDR1 is SGHRS and CDR2 YFSETQ. The ends were cut back, 3 bases at V and 0 bases at J, with 6 bases in the middle. CDR3 size: 13 residues. CDR3 in amino acids: CASSSGMNTEAFF. In DNA, the CDR3 is TGCGCCAGCAGCTCCGGTATGAACACTGAAGCTTTCTTT.

CDR3 DNA: TGTGCCAGCAGCCAAGATCGGTGTTCACCCCTCCACTTT. It is translated as CASSQDRCSPLHF. The J gene is TRBJ1-6, the V gene TRBV3-1 (or the pseudogene TRBV3-2); D not certain. The ends were cut back, 0 bases at V and 9 bases at J, with 6 bases in the middle. CDR1 is LGHDT, CDR2 YNNKEL, per germline (reference sequence). The CDR3 runs 13 residues.

The gene calls are TRBV6-4 and TRBJ2-1; tentatively, D is TRBD1 (5 bases). The CDR3 totals 14 residues. CDR1 is MRHNA, CDR2 SNTAGT, per germline. V was trimmed by 10 bases and J by 5 bases, leaving 18 bases between them. The CDR3 nucleotides read TGTGCCACGTCCTACACGGAAGGGGACAATGAGCAGTTCTTC. This encodes CATSYTEGDNEQFF.

CDR3 sequence (DNA): TGTGCCAGCAGTGCACGGGGGAGCTCCTACAATGAGCAGTTCTTC. This gives the protein CASSARGSSYNEQFF. The chain recombines TRBV9 with TRBJ2-1; the D gene is possibly TRBD2 (6 bases). The CDR3 has 15 residues. V shed 5 bases and J shed 0 bases, with 12 bases lying between them. Germline V gives CDR1 SGDLS, CDR2 YYNGEE.

The chain carries TRBV7-9 and TRBJ1-4; TRBD1 matches at 10 bases. CDR1 is SEHNR, CDR2 FQNEAQ, per germline (reference sequence). Trimming removed 6 bases from V and 4 bases from J; junction bases left unmatched: 5. The CDR3 has 15 amino acids. The CDR3 sequence is CASRTGGAGNEKLFF. The CDR3 coding sequence is TGTGCCAGCAGGACAGGGGGCGCGGGTAATGAAAAACTGTTTTTT.

This clone was counted once. The V gene is TRBV3-1 (or the pseudogene TRBV3-2), the J gene TRBJ1-4; no clear D gene. CDR3 size: 15 residues. The V and J ends lost 0 bases and 5 bases respectively, with 10 bases between them. CDR1 and CDR2 from the germline V gene are LGHDT and YNNKEL (reference sequence). The CDR3 bases are TGTGCCAGCAGCCAAGAGGGCCGTTTGAATGAAAAACTGTTTTTT. Its protein product is CASSQEGRLNEKLFF.

The rearrangement links TRBV13 to TRBJ1-3; no definite D call. Germline lookup yields CDR1 PRHDT and CDR2 FYEKMQ (reference sequence). V gave up 5 bases and J gave up 10 bases, with 9 bases separating them. There are 11 residues in the CDR3. CDR3 sequence: CASSPPPTIYF. In DNA, the CDR3 is TGTGCCAGCAGCCCCCCCCCGACCATATATTTT.

This clone has a single count. Here the CDR3 DNA reads TGTGCCGCCTCCCGGTATTTCGCGGGGGAGCAGTACTTC. This encodes CAASRYFAGEQYF. The chain carries TRBV24-1 and TRBJ2-7; a possible D gene is TRBD2 (6 bases). Germline V gene data show CDR1 as KGHDR and CDR2 as SFDVKD. V was cut by 12 bases and J by 7 bases, with 21 bases left in between. This CDR3 is built from 13 residues.

This chain uses TRBV4-1 with TRBJ2-3; TRBD2 might be the D (6 bases). V was shortened by 1 base and J by 2 bases, with 7 bases between the two germline ends. CDR1 MGHRA and CDR2 YSYEKL come from the germline V gene. The CDR3 extends over 14 amino acids. Written as DNA, the CDR3 is TGCGCCAGCAGCCAAGGGAGGGCCACAGATACGCAGTATTTT. This sequence encodes CASSQGRATDTQYF.

This sequence joins TRBV30 and TRBJ1-4; 7 bases are a match to TRBD1. This CDR3 spans 15 amino acids. With V trimmed by 4 bases and J by 3 bases, 8 bases remained unmatched. Germline lookup yields CDR1 GTSNPN and CDR2 SVGIG (reference sequence). As DNA, the CDR3 is TGTGCCTGGAAAGCCGGGACAGCTTCTAATGAAAAACTGTTTTTT. The encoded protein is CAWKAGTASNEKLFF. The whole variable domain, filled in from reference TRBV30 and TRBJ1-4, reads SQTIHQWPATLVQPVGSPLSLECTVEGTSNPNLYWYRQAAGRGLQLLFYSVGIGQISSEVPQNLSASRPQDRQFILSSKKLLLSDSGFYLCAWKAGTASNEKLFFGSGTQLSVL.

The V call is TRBV9, the J call TRBJ2-1; 12 positions agree with TRBD2. Trimming cost V 3 bases and J 4 bases; bases outside gene matches: 5. Per the germline V gene, CDR1 is SGDLS and CDR2 is YYNGEE. The CDR3 is 16 residues long. The DNA for the CDR3 is TGTGCCAGCAGCGCCTCCGGGACTAGCGGGTACAATGAGCAGTTCTTC. Protein: CASSASGTSGYNEQFF.

The chain has TRBV12-5 and TRBJ2-1, with 9 nucleotides matching TRBD2. CDR3 length: 15 residues. Germline CDR1 reads LGHNT; CDR2 reads FRNRAP. V dropped 1 base and J dropped 7; count of bases not matched to a gene: 5. Here the CDR3 DNA reads TGTGCTAGTGGTTTGGGTAGCGGGAGTGCTAATGAGCAGTTCTTC. Translated, it gives CASGLGSGSANEQFF.

Only one count was recorded for this clone. The chain couples TRBV30 to TRBJ1-5; weak D call: TRBD1 (6 bases). V lost 3 bases to trimming and J lost 8 bases, with 17 bases between them. The CDR3 length is 14 residues. Germline CDR1 reads GTSNPN; CDR2 reads SVGIG (reference sequence). The CDR3 nucleotides read TGTGCCTGGAGCGACCAGGGGCGGTGGAAGCCCCAGCATTTT. Its protein is CAWSDQGRWKPQHF.